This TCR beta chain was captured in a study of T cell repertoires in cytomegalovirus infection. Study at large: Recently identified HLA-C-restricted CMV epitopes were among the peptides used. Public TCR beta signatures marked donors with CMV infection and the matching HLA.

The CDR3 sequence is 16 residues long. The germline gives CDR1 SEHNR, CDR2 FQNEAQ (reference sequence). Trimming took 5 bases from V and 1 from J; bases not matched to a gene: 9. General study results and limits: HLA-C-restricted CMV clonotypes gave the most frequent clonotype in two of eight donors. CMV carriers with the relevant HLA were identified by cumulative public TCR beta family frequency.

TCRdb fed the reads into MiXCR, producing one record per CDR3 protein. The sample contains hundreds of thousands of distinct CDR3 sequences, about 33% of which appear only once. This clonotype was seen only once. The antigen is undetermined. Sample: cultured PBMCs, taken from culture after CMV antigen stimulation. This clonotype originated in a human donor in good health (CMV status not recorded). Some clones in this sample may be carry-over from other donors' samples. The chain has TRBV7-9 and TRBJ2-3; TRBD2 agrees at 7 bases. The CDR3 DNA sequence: TGTGCCAGCAGCGAACTGGGGGGAGGGCGCACAGATACGCAGTATTTT. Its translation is CASSELGGGRTDTQYF.